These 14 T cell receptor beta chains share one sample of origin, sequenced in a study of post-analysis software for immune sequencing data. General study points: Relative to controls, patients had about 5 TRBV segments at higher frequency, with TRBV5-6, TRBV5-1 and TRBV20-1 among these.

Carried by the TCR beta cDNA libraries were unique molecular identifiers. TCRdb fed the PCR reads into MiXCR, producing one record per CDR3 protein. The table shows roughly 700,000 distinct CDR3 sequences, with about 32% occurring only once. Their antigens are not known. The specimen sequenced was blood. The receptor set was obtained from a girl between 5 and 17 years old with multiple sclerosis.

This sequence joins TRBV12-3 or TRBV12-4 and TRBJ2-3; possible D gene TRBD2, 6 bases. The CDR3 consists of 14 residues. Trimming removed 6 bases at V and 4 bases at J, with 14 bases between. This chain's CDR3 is CASSASRRADTQYF. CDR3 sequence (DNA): TGTGCCAGCAGCGCGTCGCGGAGGGCAGATACGCAGTATTTT.

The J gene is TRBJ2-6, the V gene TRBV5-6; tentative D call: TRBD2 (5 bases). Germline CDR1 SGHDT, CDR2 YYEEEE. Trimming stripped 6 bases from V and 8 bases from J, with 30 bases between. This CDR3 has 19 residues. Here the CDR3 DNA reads TGTGCCAGCATCGTTGGGGAGAGGGTTTGCTTCTTCTTTCCCAACGTCCTGACTTTC. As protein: CASIVGERVCFFFPNVLTF. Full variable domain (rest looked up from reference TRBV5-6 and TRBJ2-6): DAGVTQSPTHLIKTRGQQVTLRCSPKSGHDTVSWYQQALGQGPQFIFQYYEEEERQRGNFPDRFSGHQFPNYSSELNVNALLLGDSALYLCASIVGERVCFFFPNVLTFGAGSRLTVL.

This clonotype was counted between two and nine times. Written as DNA, the CDR3 is TGCGCCAGCAGCCAAGCTCAGGGTATAAACTATGGCTACACCTTC. Translated, it gives CASSQAQGINYGYTF. The chain is built from TRBV4-3 and TRBJ1-2; a possible D gene is TRBD1 (5 bases). V was cut by 1 base and J by 2 bases, with 11 bases left in between. This CDR3 is built from 15 residues. Germline V gene lookup returns CDR1 LGHNA and CDR2 YSLEER.

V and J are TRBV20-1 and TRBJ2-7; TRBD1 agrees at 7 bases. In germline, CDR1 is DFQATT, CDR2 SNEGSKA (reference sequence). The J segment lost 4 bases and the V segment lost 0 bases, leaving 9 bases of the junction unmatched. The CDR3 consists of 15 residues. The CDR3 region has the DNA TGCAGTGCTAGAGATATCTCCGGGACAGAGTACGAGCAGTACTTC. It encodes CSARDISGTEYEQYF.

CDR3 sequence reads: CASSLSGGAASETQYF. The DNA of the CDR3 is TGCGCCAGCAGCCTGAGCGGGGGGGCCGCTTCGGAGACCCAGTACTTC. The V gene is TRBV4-1, the J gene TRBJ2-5; 10 nucleotides line up with TRBD2. This CDR3 has 16 residues. Looked up from germline, CDR1 is MGHRA and CDR2 is YSYEKL. The junction had 10 bases not matched to a gene; V was cut back by 4 bases and J by 5 bases.

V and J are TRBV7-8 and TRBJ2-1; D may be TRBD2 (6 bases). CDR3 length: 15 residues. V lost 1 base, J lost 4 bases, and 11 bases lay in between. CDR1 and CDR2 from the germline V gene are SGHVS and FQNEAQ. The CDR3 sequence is CASSLDRTTYNEQFF. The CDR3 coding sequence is TGTGCCAGCAGCTTAGACAGGACTACTTACAATGAGCAGTTCTTC.

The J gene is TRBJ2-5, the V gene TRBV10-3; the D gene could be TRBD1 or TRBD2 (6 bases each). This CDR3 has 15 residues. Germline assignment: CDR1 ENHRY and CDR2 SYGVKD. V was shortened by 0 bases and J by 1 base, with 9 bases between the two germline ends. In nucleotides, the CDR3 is TGTGCCATCAGTGAGTCGACGGGGGCCCAAGAGACCCAGTACTTC. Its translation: CAISESTGAQETQYF.

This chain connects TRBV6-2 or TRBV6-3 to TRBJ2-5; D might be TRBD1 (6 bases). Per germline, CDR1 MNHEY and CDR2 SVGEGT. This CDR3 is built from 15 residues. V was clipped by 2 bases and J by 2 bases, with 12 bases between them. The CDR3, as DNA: TGTGCCAGCAGTTACCCTCGGACAGAACAAGAGACCCAGTACTTC. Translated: CASSYPRTEQETQYF.

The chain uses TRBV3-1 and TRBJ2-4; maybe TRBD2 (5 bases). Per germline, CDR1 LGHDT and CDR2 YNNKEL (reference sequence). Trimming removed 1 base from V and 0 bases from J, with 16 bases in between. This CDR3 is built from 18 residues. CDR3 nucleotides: TGTGCCAGCAGCCAAGTCGGGGATTTGGGATTAGCCAAAAACATTCAGTACTTC. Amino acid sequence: CASSQVGDLGLAKNIQYF. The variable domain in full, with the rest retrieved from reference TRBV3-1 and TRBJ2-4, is DTAVSQTPKYLVTQMGNDKSIKCEQNLGHDTMYWYKQDSKKFLKIMFSYNNKELIINETVPNRFSPKSPDKAHLNLHINSLELGDSAVYFCASSQVGDLGLAKNIQYFGAGTRLSVL.

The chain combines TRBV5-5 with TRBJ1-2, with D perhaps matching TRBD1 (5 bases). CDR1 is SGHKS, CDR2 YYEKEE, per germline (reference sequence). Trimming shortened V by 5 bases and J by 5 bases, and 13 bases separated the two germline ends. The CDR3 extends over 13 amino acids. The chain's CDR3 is CASSRDGQYGYTF. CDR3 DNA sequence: TGTGCCAGCAGTCGGGACGGTCAATATGGCTACACCTTC.

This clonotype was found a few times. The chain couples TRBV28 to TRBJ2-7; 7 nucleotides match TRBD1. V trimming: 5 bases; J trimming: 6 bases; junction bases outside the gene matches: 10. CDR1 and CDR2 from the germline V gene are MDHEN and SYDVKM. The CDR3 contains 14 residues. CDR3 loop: CASSPPSRGPEQYF. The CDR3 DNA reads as TGTGCCAGCAGTCCCCCTTCTAGGGGGCCCGAGCAGTACTTC.

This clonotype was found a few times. The DNA for the CDR3 is TGCAGTGCTAGAGGCATGCGGGAAGCGGGCAATCAGCCCCAGCATTTT. This translates into CSARGMREAGNQPQHF. This chain joins TRBV20-1 and TRBJ1-5; D not certain. Trimming shortened V by 1 base and J by 2 bases, and 15 bases separated the two germline ends. The CDR3 loop spans 16 amino acids. Germline assignment: CDR1 DFQATT and CDR2 SNEGSKA (reference sequence).

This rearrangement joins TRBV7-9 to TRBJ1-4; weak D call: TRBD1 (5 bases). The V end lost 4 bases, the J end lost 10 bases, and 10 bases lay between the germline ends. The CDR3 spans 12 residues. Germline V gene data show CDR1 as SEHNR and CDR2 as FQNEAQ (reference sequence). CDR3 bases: TGTGCCAGCAGCTGGGACGGCGTAAAACTGTTTTTT. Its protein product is CASSWDGVKLFF.

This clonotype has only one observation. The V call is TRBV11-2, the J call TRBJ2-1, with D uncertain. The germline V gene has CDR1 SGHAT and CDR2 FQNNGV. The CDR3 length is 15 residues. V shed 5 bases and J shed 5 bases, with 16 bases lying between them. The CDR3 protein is CASSAWTGTHNEQFF. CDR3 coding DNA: TGTGCCAGCAGCGCCTGGACCGGAACCCACAATGAGCAGTTCTTC.